These 27 T cell receptor beta chains were sequenced from one sample in a study of blood T cell repertoires in COVID-19. Clones were sequenced by immunoSEQ multiplex PCR, and TCRdb holds only the in-frame ones, with some missing. Of around 300,000 clones listed, roughly 85% are singletons. The sequenced sample was PBMCs or T cells enriched from blood (not recorded which). The receptors shown here come from a woman between 45 and 60 years old who had recovered from COVID-19.

The genes are TRBV29-1 and TRBJ2-3; D ambiguous. This CDR3 spans 15 amino acids. The ends were cut back, 3 bases at V and 0 bases at J, with 13 bases in the middle. Germline CDR1 reads SQVTM; CDR2 reads ANQGSEA. The CDR3 DNA reads TGCAGCGTTGACGGTCTCCTATCAAGCACAGATACGCAGTATTTT. Its translation is CSVDGLLSSTDTQYF.

The V call is TRBV6-5, the J call TRBJ2-7; 7 bases agree with TRBD1. The J segment lost 2 bases and the V segment lost 10 bases, leaving 5 bases of the junction unmatched. Germline CDR1 MNHEY, CDR2 SVGAGI. The CDR3 is 12 residues long. The CDR3 bases are TGTGCCACCAACAGGGGCCCCTACGAGCAGTACTTC. Encoded protein: CATNRGPYEQYF.

This chain's CDR3 is CASKRSMNTEAFF. CDR3 coding DNA: TGTGCCAGCAAGCGGAGCATGAACACTGAAGCTTTCTTT. The chain links TRBV2 to TRBJ1-1; D call uncertain. The V and J ends lost 7 bases and 0 bases respectively, with 9 bases between them. Germline CDR1 is SNHLY and CDR2 is FYNNEI. The CDR3 loop spans 13 amino acids.

This chain joins TRBV7-9 and TRBJ1-4; 8 bases are a match to TRBD1. The germline CDR1 and CDR2 sequences are SEHNR and FQNEAQ (reference sequence). The V gene end was trimmed by 5 bases and the J gene end by 8 bases; junction bases not matched to a gene: 7. The CDR3 runs 14 residues. CDR3 in DNA: TGTGCCAGCAGCCCAAGTCGACAGGGGGAAAAACTGTTTTTT. Translating gives CASSPSRQGEKLFF.

The V call is TRBV18, the J call TRBJ1-6, with a possible D match to TRBD1 (5 bases). Germline lookup yields CDR1 KGHSH and CDR2 LQKENI. The V gene lost 3 bases and the J gene lost 5 bases, with 11 bases spanning the gap. This CDR3 is 15 amino acids long. CDR3 region: CASSPGDRDNSPLHF. In DNA form, the CDR3 reads TGTGCCAGCTCACCCGGAGACAGAGATAATTCACCCCTCCACTTT.

This clone has ten or more counts. V is TRBV6-1 and J is TRBJ1-5; D not certain. V was clipped by 3 bases and J by 3 bases, with 3 bases between them. Per the germline V gene, CDR1 is MNHNS and CDR2 is SASEGT. This CDR3 is 12 amino acids long. CDR3 region: CASSDHNQPQHF. CDR3 in DNA: TGTGCCAGCAGTGATCACAATCAGCCCCAGCATTTT.

This chain connects TRBV5-4 to TRBJ2-1; tentatively, D is TRBD2 (5 bases). Germline assignment: CDR1 SGHNT and CDR2 YYREEE (reference sequence). There are 15 residues in the CDR3. The germline V and J ends were trimmed by 1 base and 5 bases, with 13 bases remaining between them. The CDR3 is CASSLWEPTNNEQFF. The CDR3 region has the DNA TGTGCCAGCAGCTTGTGGGAGCCAACCAACAATGAGCAGTTCTTC.

The genes are TRBV29-1 and TRBJ2-3, with unresolved D. V dropped 3 bases and J dropped 2 bases, with 9 bases sitting between them. The CDR3 has 13 amino acids. The germline V gene encodes CDR1 SQVTM and CDR2 ANQGSEA. The CDR3 DNA is TGCAGCGTTGAGTACAGCAACACAGATACGCAGTATTTT. Its protein is CSVEYSNTDTQYF.

This chain uses TRBV27 with TRBJ2-7, with D possibly TRBD2 on 6 matching bases. This CDR3 is built from 14 residues. CDR1 and CDR2 (germline): MNHEY, SMNVEV (reference sequence). The V end lost 5 bases, the J end lost 3 bases, and 14 bases lay between the germline ends. The CDR3 DNA sequence: TGTGCCAGCAGTCCCTCCTTGGGGGGCTACGAGCAGTACTTC. This gives the protein CASSPSLGGYEQYF.

V gene TRBV27 combines with J gene TRBJ2-1; D possibly corresponds to TRBD1 (6 bases). The V and J ends lost 5 bases and 3 bases respectively, with 17 bases between them. The germline V gene encodes CDR1 MNHEY and CDR2 SMNVEV (reference sequence). The CDR3 is 16 residues long. The CDR3 here is CASSPDADSLYNEQFF. DNA for the CDR3: TGTGCCAGCAGTCCCGACGCGGACAGCCTCTACAATGAGCAGTTCTTC.

The chain links TRBV2 to TRBJ1-3, with D tentatively TRBD1 (6 bases). Germline assignment: CDR1 SNHLY and CDR2 FYNNEI. Trimming took 8 bases from V and 2 from J, leaving 10 bases between them. The CDR3 is made up of 13 amino acids. CDR3 coding DNA: TGTGCCAGCCTACAGGGTACTGGAAACACCATATATTTT. Its protein product is CASLQGTGNTIYF.

The table lists this clone with many counts. The J gene is TRBJ1-6, the V gene TRBV19; 8 positions match TRBD1. Germline assignment: CDR1 LNHDA and CDR2 SQIVND (reference sequence). This CDR3 contains 13 residues. The ends lost 3 bases at V and 14 bases at J; junction bases unmatched: 6. CDR3 DNA sequence: TGTGCCAGTAGTATCGCAGAGACAGGGGCCCTCCACTTT. Protein sequence: CASSIAETGALHF.

The chain links TRBV3-1 (or the pseudogene TRBV3-2) to TRBJ1-4; no clear D. Looked up from germline, CDR1 is LGHDT and CDR2 is YNNKEL (reference sequence). The CDR3 covers 15 residues. Deletions cut 4 bases from V and 2 bases from J, with 11 bases between. In nucleotides, the CDR3 is TGTGCCAGCAGCCGAGCGGAGCGGACTAATGAAAAACTGTTTTTT. This codes for CASSRAERTNEKLFF.

This clone was seen once. This chain joins TRBV7-9 and TRBJ2-7; a possible D gene is TRBD1 (6 bases). Germline values: CDR1 SEHNR, CDR2 FQNEAQ (reference sequence). V shed 5 bases and J shed 2 bases, with 16 bases lying between them. The CDR3 extends over 15 amino acids. CDR3 in DNA: TGTGCCAGCAGCGAGAGGCAGGGGTGGGCCTACGAGCAGTACTTC. Translating gives CASSERQGWAYEQYF. Combining the CDR3 with reference TRBV7-9 and TRBJ2-7 gives the whole variable domain DTGVSQNPRHKITKRGQNVTFRCDPISEHNRLYWYRQTLGQGPEFLTYFQNEAQLEKSRLLSDRFSAERPKGSFSTLEIQRTEQGDSAMYLCASSERQGWAYEQYFGPGTRLTVT.

The CDR3 protein is CASSQDAGARREPQHF. The CDR3 nucleotides are TGCGCCAGCAGCCAAGATGCAGGGGCACGGCGAGAGCCCCAGCATTTT. This chain uses TRBV4-1 with TRBJ1-5; perhaps TRBD1 as D (6 bases). Germline-derived CDR1 and CDR2 are MGHRA and YSYEKL. Deletions cut 0 bases from V and 8 bases from J, with 17 bases between. This CDR3 has 16 amino acids.

This clone was observed a single time. The DNA for the CDR3 is TGTGCCAGCGGGGGACAGGGGAGGGATGAGCAGTTCTTC. Its translation is CASGGQGRDEQFF. The V and J genes are TRBV25-1 and TRBJ2-1, with TRBD1 identical over 10 bases. Germline lookup yields CDR1 MGHDK and CDR2 SYGVNS. This CDR3 spans 13 amino acids. After removal of 8 bases from V and 8 bases from J, the junction contained 6 bases not matched to a gene. Based on the CDR3 plus reference TRBV25-1 and TRBJ2-1, the full variable domain is EADIYQTPRYLVIGTGKKITLECSQTMGHDKMYWYQQDPGMELHLIHYSYGVNSTEKGDLSSESTVSRIRTEHFPLTLESARPSHTSQYLCASGGQGRDEQFFGPGTRLTVL.

The V gene is TRBV6-1, the J gene TRBJ2-1; no reliable D call. The V gene's germline CDR1 is MNHNS and CDR2 SASEGT. V was pared by 0 bases and J by 3 bases, with 12 bases between. This CDR3 comprises 16 residues. The CDR3 loop is CASSEALLYGYNEQFF. CDR3 in DNA: TGTGCCAGCAGTGAAGCGCTTCTCTACGGCTACAATGAGCAGTTCTTC.

This chain joins TRBV9 and TRBJ1-1, with D perhaps TRBD1 (5 bases). The CDR3 has 15 residues. V was cut by 0 bases and J by 1 base, with 10 bases left in between. Per germline, CDR1 SGDLS and CDR2 YYNGEE. The CDR3 spells CASSVDPGSNTEAFF. In DNA form, the CDR3 reads TGTGCCAGCAGCGTAGATCCAGGGTCGAACACTGAAGCTTTCTTT.

V is TRBV7-6 and J is TRBJ1-6, with D perhaps TRBD1 (6 bases). V gave up 1 base and J gave up 11 bases, with 15 bases separating them. This CDR3 region has 15 residues. Germline loops: CDR1 SGHVS, CDR2 FNYEAQ. The CDR3 coding sequence is TGTGCCAGCAGCTTAGGAGGACAGCAAGCAACACCCCTCCACTTT. This gives the protein CASSLGGQQATPLHF. Full variable domain (missing parts from reference TRBV7-6 and TRBJ1-6): GAGVSQSPRYKVTKRGQDVALRCDPISGHVSLYWYRQALGQGPEFLTYFNYEAQQDKSGLPNDRFSAERPEGSISTLTIQRTEQRDSAMYRCASSLGGQQATPLHFGNGTRLTVT.

At least ten counts were recorded for this clone. The chain combines TRBV5-1 with TRBJ2-7, with 12 bases aligning to TRBD1. J was trimmed by 3 bases and V by 2 bases; bases with no gene match: 12. The CDR3 spans 18 residues. CDR1 is SGHRS, CDR2 YFSETQ, per germline. CDR3 sequence: CASSFSRDRGRGNYEQYF. Here the CDR3 DNA reads TGCGCCAGCAGCTTTAGTCGGGACAGGGGGCGCGGGAACTACGAGCAGTACTTC.

This chain uses TRBV9 with TRBJ2-1; 7 nucleotides match TRBD2. The CDR3 loop spans 15 amino acids. Germline-derived CDR1 and CDR2 are SGDLS and YYNGEE. The V gene end was trimmed by 4 bases and the J gene end by 6 bases; junction bases not matched to a gene: 10. CDR3 protein: CASSPRTSWFNEQFF. The CDR3 DNA is TGTGCCAGCAGCCCCCGGACTAGTTGGTTCAATGAGCAGTTCTTC.

This clone was detected once. The V call is TRBV11-1, the J call TRBJ1-6; 8 bases are a match to TRBD1. The germline V gene has CDR1 SGHAT and CDR2 FQDESV (reference sequence). Trimming cost V 4 bases and J 7 bases; bases outside gene matches: 6. The CDR3 has 15 residues. This chain's CDR3 is CASSWRGQENSPLHF. CDR3 in DNA: TGTGCCAGCAGCTGGAGGGGACAGGAAAATTCACCCCTCCACTTT.

In DNA form, the CDR3 reads TGTGCCAGCATCAAACAGGGGACCTCCTACGAGCAGTACTTC. It translates to CASIKQGTSYEQYF. V and J are TRBV2 and TRBJ2-7, with TRBD1 matching over 7 bases. Germline V CDR1 and CDR2: SNHLY, FYNNEI. J lost 0 bases, V lost 7 bases, and 6 bases had no gene match. The CDR3 loop spans 14 amino acids.

This chain connects TRBV7-3 to TRBJ1-1, with a tentative D call TRBD1 (6 bases). The CDR3 is 12 amino acids. Germline loops: CDR1 SGHTA, CDR2 FQGTGA. Trimming took 2 bases from V and 10 from J, leaving 11 bases between them. For the CDR3, the DNA is TGTGCCAGCAGCTTAGATGTCAGGGGAGCTTTCTTT. This translates into CASSLDVRGAFF.

V and J are TRBV4-1 and TRBJ2-7; a possible D gene is TRBD1 (6 bases). Per the germline V gene, CDR1 is MGHRA and CDR2 is YSYEKL. The V and J ends lost 6 bases and 4 bases respectively, with 13 bases between them. The CDR3 runs 13 residues. CDR3 DNA sequence: TGCGCCAGCAGTCGCGACAGGTCGTACGAGCAGTACTTC. Amino acid sequence: CASSRDRSYEQYF.

The V call is TRBV4-3, the J call TRBJ1-4; 10 nucleotides line up with TRBD1. V gave up 0 bases and J gave up 8 bases; unmatched junction bases: 6. Germline V gene sequence: CDR1 LGHNA, CDR2 YSLEER. The CDR3 consists of 16 residues. Here the CDR3 DNA reads TGCGCCAGCAGCCAAGATTTCGGACAGGGGGTGGAAAAACTGTTTTTT. Protein: CASSQDFGQGVEKLFF.

The J gene is TRBJ1-5, the V gene TRBV19, with TRBD1 matching 9 bases. The CDR3 is 15 amino acids. V was pared by 4 bases and J by 6 bases, with 7 bases of the junction left unmatched. The V gene's germline CDR1 is LNHDA and CDR2 SQIVND (reference sequence). CDR3 sequence reads: CASSTDRGSSQPQHF. The CDR3 DNA sequence: TGTGCCAGTAGTACCGACAGGGGGTCTAGTCAGCCCCAGCATTTT.